The 8 T cell receptor beta chains below come from one sample, sequenced in a study of cytomegalovirus exposure and HLA in healthy donors. The PCR was carried out with 60 Vbeta primers and 13 Jbeta primers. Clones were read by immunoSEQ multiplex PCR, and TCRdb kept only the in-frame ones, dropping some. The repertoire holds some 170,000 clones, with 75% to 80% as singletons. Sequenced input: PBMCs. Source of these receptors: a man aged 40-50 years in good health and CMV-seropositive.

This clone was observed a single time. The chain uses TRBV7-2 and TRBJ2-7, with 8 bases lining up with TRBD1. This CDR3 is 14 amino acids long. The V gene's germline CDR1 is SGHTA and CDR2 FQGNSA. Trimming at V came to 5 bases and at J to 3 bases, leaving 6 bases not matched to a gene. CDR3 sequence: CASSMDRVGYEQYF. CDR3 bases: TGTGCCAGCAGCATGGACAGGGTCGGCTACGAGCAGTACTTC.

The chain has TRBV7-9 and TRBJ2-5; 9 nucleotides agree with TRBD1. V shed 3 bases and J 5 bases; nucleotides not matched to a gene: 4. This CDR3 has 14 amino acids. Germline assignment: CDR1 SEHNR and CDR2 FQNEAQ (reference sequence). CDR3 nucleotides: TGTGCCAGCAGCTTCACAGGGGGCCGGGAGACCCAGTACTTC. It encodes CASSFTGGRETQYF.

V gene TRBV18 combines with J gene TRBJ1-1, with D tentatively TRBD1 (6 bases). V shed 5 bases and J shed 2 bases, with 12 bases lying between them. Germline V CDR1 and CDR2: KGHSH, LQKENI. CDR3 length: 14 amino acids. The DNA of the CDR3 is TGTGCCAGCTCAGGACAACAGGGAAACACTGAAGCTTTCTTT. Protein sequence: CASSGQQGNTEAFF.

The genes are TRBV11-3 and TRBJ2-7, with D perhaps matching TRBD1 (6 bases). Germline V CDR1 and CDR2: SGHNT, YENEEA. This CDR3 has 13 amino acids. Trimming shortened V by 2 bases and J by 4 bases, and 9 bases separated the two germline ends. CDR3 loop: CASSLRQVYEQYF. The CDR3 DNA is TGTGCCAGCAGCTTAAGACAGGTTTACGAGCAGTACTTC.

In the case of this clone: Within the sample, other DNA sequences also encode this same CDR3. The chain has TRBV27 and TRBJ1-1; D is unclear. CDR1 and CDR2 (germline): MNHEY, SMNVEV (reference sequence). This CDR3 is built from 14 residues. V gave up 7 bases and J gave up 0 bases, with 12 bases separating them. DNA of the CDR3: TGTGCCAGCATGGGGAGTCACATGAACACTGAAGCTTTCTTT. The encoded protein is CASMGSHMNTEAFF.

This chain joins TRBV27 and TRBJ1-2; TRBD1 is a possible D gene (5 bases). In germline, CDR1 is MNHEY, CDR2 SMNVEV (reference sequence). V dropped 6 bases and J dropped 7 bases, with 15 bases sitting between them. The CDR3 extends over 13 amino acids. The CDR3 nucleotides read TGTGCCAGCAGCCCTTTGGGGGGAGGTGGCTACACCTTC. This gives the protein CASSPLGGGGYTF.

V gene TRBV19 combines with J gene TRBJ2-6, with 7 bases lining up with TRBD1. Germline CDR1 and CDR2: LNHDA and SQIVND (reference sequence). This CDR3 has 15 amino acids. Unmatched junction bases numbered 12, after V lost 5 bases and J lost 11 bases. CDR3 in amino acids: CASSALRGTAHVLTF. For the CDR3, the DNA is TGTGCCAGTAGTGCTCTCCGTGGGACAGCTCACGTCCTGACTTTC.

The chain combines TRBV7-9 with TRBJ2-5; D is unresolved. The CDR3 is 14 amino acids. The germline V gene encodes CDR1 SEHNR and CDR2 FQNEAQ (reference sequence). Trimming pared 5 bases from V and 5 bases from J, leaving 15 bases between. CDR3 in amino acids: CASSPNTLSETQYF. CDR3 bases: TGTGCCAGCAGCCCAAACACCTTATCGGAGACCCAGTACTTC. Combining the CDR3 with reference TRBV7-9 and TRBJ2-5 gives the whole variable domain DTGVSQNPRHKITKRGQNVTFRCDPISEHNRLYWYRQTLGQGPEFLTYFQNEAQLEKSRLLSDRFSAERPKGSFSTLEIQRTEQGDSAMYLCASSPNTLSETQYFGPGTRLLVL.